The rows below give T cell receptor beta chains drawn from one sample of a study of CD8 T cells in ankylosing spondylitis. TCRdb re-derived calls from the 5' RACE reads in MiXCR, one entry per CDR3 protein. The profile shows under 450,000 distinct CDR3 sequences, 20% to 25% of them singletons. Sequencing input: blood, either unsorted or a sorted T cell fraction (not recorded which). The receptors originated from a male donor with ankylosing spondylitis or in good health (not recorded which). Each CDR3 is given with its conserved first and last residue. The order of the fields is D gene, clone size, V gene, CDR3 length, J gene, CDR3 protein, CDR3 DNA. The D gene is left open where the match is weak. Clone size is shown for a subset of rows, as once, few, many or a class of expanded clone.

>NA|many|TRBV6-5|14|TRBJ2-1
CASSYTGNNNEQFF
TGTGCCAGCAGTTATACAGGGAATAACAATGAGCAGTTCTTC
>TRBD2|NA|TRBV19|16|TRBJ2-2
CASSTRGALWTGELFF
TGTGCCAGTAGTACGCGGGGGGCCCTGTGGACCGGGGAGCTGTTTTTT
>NA|NA|TRBV4-1|17|TRBJ2-4
CASSQELQEVAKNIQYF
TGCGCCAGCAGCCAAGAGTTACAGGAAGTAGCCAAAAACATTCAGTACTTC
>TRBD2|NA|TRBV13|19|TRBJ2-3
CASSPRTSGGADRADTQYF
TGTGCCAGCAGCCCCCGGACTAGCGGGGGGGCCGATCGTGCAGATACGCAGTATTTT
>TRBD1|few|TRBV6-5|16|TRBJ1-5
CASSHTRTGGNQPQHF
TGTGCCAGCAGTCACACCCGGACAGGGGGAAATCAGCCCCAGCATTTT
>NA|NA|TRBV12-3/TRBV12-4|14|TRBJ2-3
CASSWGTHTDTQYF
TGTGCCAGCAGTTGGGGGACACACACAGATACGCAGTATTTT
>TRBD2|NA|TRBV7-3|20|TRBJ2-2
CASSLWTSGASKLDTGELFF
TGTGCCAGCAGCTTATGGACTAGCGGGGCCTCCAAACTGGATACCGGGGAGCTGTTTTTT
>TRBD2|NA|TRBV5-8|13|TRBJ2-1
CASSSRRGDEQFF
TGTGCCAGCAGCTCTCGGCGGGGGGATGAGCAGTTCTTC
>TRBD2|NA|TRBV7-9|16|TRBJ2-3
CASSSGLAPSTDTQYF
TGTGCCAGCAGCTCGGGACTAGCGCCTAGCACAGATACGCAGTATTTT
>NA|NA|TRBV18|13|TRBJ1-2
CASSVQGFYGYTF
TGTGCCAGCTCAGTACAGGGATTCTATGGCTACACCTTC
>NA|few|TRBV25-1|13|TRBJ2-1
CASSWRPDNEQFF
TGTGCCAGCAGTTGGCGGCCCGACAATGAGCAGTTCTTC
>NA|NA|TRBV29-1|13|TRBJ2-7
CSAGGTSSYEQYF
TGCAGCGCCGGCGGAACTAGTTCCTACGAGCAGTACTTC
>NA|few|TRBV12-3/TRBV12-4|12|TRBJ2-7
CASSQGGTEQYF
TGTGCCAGCAGCCAAGGGGGGACCGAGCAGTACTTC
>TRBD2|few|TRBV7-8|15|TRBJ2-1
CASSAPGGSYNEQFF
TGTGCCAGCAGCGCCCCGGGGGGGTCCTACAATGAGCAGTTCTTC
>NA|NA|TRBV12-3/TRBV12-4|14|TRBJ2-7
CASSTMDGSYEQYF
TGTGCCAGCAGTACCATGGACGGAAGCTACGAGCAGTACTTC
>NA|NA|TRBV2|16|TRBJ2-7
CASSDVPPTSSYEQYF
TGTGCCAGCAGTGATGTCCCGCCGACTAGTAGCTACGAGCAGTACTTC
>NA|NA|TRBV4-1|14|TRBJ2-7
CASSQDPGSYEQYF
TGCGCCAGCAGCCAAGATCCCGGGTCCTACGAGCAGTACTTC
>NA|NA|TRBV18|13|TRBJ2-3
CASSRDSTDTQYF
TGTGCCAGCTCAAGAGACAGCACAGATACGCAGTATTTT
>TRBD2|NA|TRBV4-1|16|TRBJ2-7
CASSQGGAPGTTEQYF
TGCGCCAGCAGCCAGGGAGGGGCGCCAGGGACCACCGAGCAGTACTTC
>NA|NA|TRBV20-1|16|TRBJ2-3
CSASGYQLVISDTQYF
TGCAGTGCGTCAGGATACCAGCTAGTGATCTCAGATACGCAGTATTTT
>TRBD2|NA|TRBV5-4|15|TRBJ2-7
CASSEFTSAVYEQYF
TGTGCCAGCAGCGAATTCACTAGCGCGGTCTACGAGCAGTACTTC
>NA|few|TRBV2|13|TRBJ2-3
CASSGTGADTQYF
TGTGCCAGCAGTGGAACCGGGGCGGATACGCAGTATTTT
>NA|NA|TRBV11-2|15|TRBJ2-7
CASSFGAYGGYEQYF
TGTGCCAGCAGCTTCGGGGCCTATGGGGGCTACGAGCAGTACTTC